Listed here are 3 T cell receptor beta chains from one sample, sequenced in a study of blood T cell repertoires in COVID-19. Sequencing used immunoSEQ multiplex PCR; TCRdb keeps in-frame clones, though not all of them. Altogether about 230,000 clones are present, around 88% being singletons, with the ten largest covering around 5.4%. Sequenced material: peripheral blood. The receptors originated from a man at least 80 years old with acute or convalescent COVID-19.

This clone showed up many times. V usage is TRBV5-4 and J usage is TRBJ1-2; 11 positions match TRBD1. Germline V gene sequence: CDR1 SGHNT, CDR2 YYREEE (reference sequence). The V and J ends lost 2 bases and 4 bases, in that order; junction bases with no gene match: 4. The CDR3 covers 15 residues. CDR3 in amino acids: CASSLPDRGPYGYTF. In DNA form, the CDR3 reads TGTGCCAGCAGCTTACCGGACAGGGGGCCCTATGGCTACACCTTC.

The chain employs TRBV24-1 and TRBJ2-1, with TRBD2 matching over 10 bases. This CDR3 is built from 16 residues. The trim removed 4 bases at V and 3 bases at J, leaving 5 bases unmatched. Looked up from germline, CDR1 is KGHDR and CDR2 is SFDVKD. For the CDR3, the DNA is TGTGCCACCAGTGACAATAGCGGGGGGATCTACAATGAGCAGTTCTTC. Translation gives CATSDNSGGIYNEQFF.

There are a few counts of this clone. This rearrangement joins TRBV30 to TRBJ2-7; 12 bases match TRBD2. The CDR3 contains 14 residues. J lost 6 bases, V lost 2 bases, and 5 bases had no gene match. The germline V gene encodes CDR1 GTSNPN and CDR2 SVGIG (reference sequence). The CDR3 sequence: CAWSSTSGSGEQYF. In DNA form, the CDR3 reads TGTGCCTGGAGTTCGACTAGCGGGAGTGGCGAGCAGTACTTC.